One and the same sample provided the 18 T cell receptor beta chains below, sequenced in a study of T cells in tuberculosis. The repertoire was sequenced with immunoSEQ multiplex PCR; TCRdb's copy has only in-frame clones and lacks some. The sample has fewer than 35,000 clones; approximately 95% are singletons. Specimen: PBMCs. The receptors shown here come from a donor between 10 and 29 years old with latent tuberculosis or without tuberculosis infection.

J is TRBJ2-4 and V is TRBV27; TRBD1 agrees at 8 bases. The CDR3 covers 16 residues. The germline V gene encodes CDR1 MNHEY and CDR2 SMNVEV (reference sequence). V shed 5 bases, J shed 8 bases, and the junction held 14 bases outside the gene matches. CDR3 amino acids: CASSATGVAPGDIQYF. The CDR3 DNA is TGTGCCAGCAGTGCGACAGGGGTCGCCCCTGGGGACATTCAGTACTTC.

The genes are TRBV10-3 and TRBJ2-5; TRBD2 aligns across 7 bases. Trimming cost V 0 bases and J 5 bases; bases outside gene matches: 6. The CDR3 runs to 15 residues. Looked up from germline, CDR1 is ENHRY and CDR2 is SYGVKD. CDR3 sequence: CAISESGGETETQYF. The CDR3 nucleotides read TGTGCCATCAGTGAGTCTGGGGGGGAGACGGAGACCCAGTACTTC.

The V and J genes are TRBV21-1 and TRBJ2-2; the table's D call of TRBD2 was not tested on the DNA. TRBV21-1 is reported as a pseudogene. The CDR3 runs to 11 residues. The CDR3 is CASSSLGELFF. DNA of the CDR3: TGTGCCAGCAGCTCTCTCGGGGAGCTGTTTTTT.

The chain recombines TRBV4-2 with TRBJ2-7; 15 bases align to TRBD2. The V segment lost 4 bases and the J segment 4 bases; nucleotides outside the gene matches: 8. Per germline, CDR1 LGHNA and CDR2 YNFKEQ. The CDR3 consists of 17 residues. The CDR3 nucleotides are TGTGCCAGCAGCCGTGGTGGACTAGCGGGAGGGCAATACGAGCAGTACTTC. Its translation: CASSRGGLAGGQYEQYF.

J is TRBJ2-7 and V is TRBV4-2, with unresolved D. CDR1 LGHNA and CDR2 YNFKEQ come from the germline V gene. The CDR3 sequence is 12 residues long. The V end was cut by 0 bases, the J end by 7 bases, with 7 bases between. The CDR3 DNA follows: TGTGCCAGCAGCCAAGAGGGCCTGGAGCAGTACTTC. Protein product: CASSQEGLEQYF.

CDR3 protein: CASSIVPGQFNEQFF. The CDR3 nucleotides read TGTGCCAGTAGTATAGTCCCAGGACAGTTTAATGAGCAGTTCTTC. The genes are TRBV19 and TRBJ2-1; possible D gene TRBD1, 6 bases. V was trimmed by 1 base and J by 7 bases, leaving 14 bases between them. Germline V lookup: CDR1 LNHDA, CDR2 SQIVND (reference sequence). The CDR3 extends over 15 amino acids.

This clone has just one count. The chain combines TRBV2 with TRBJ1-1; D is ambiguous. Trimming cost V 7 bases and J 1 base, with 10 bases left between them. Germline CDR1 and CDR2: SNHLY and FYNNEI. CDR3 length: 13 residues. Written as DNA, the CDR3 is TGTGCCAGCAACCGACACCCGAACACTGAAGCTTTCTTT. It translates to CASNRHPNTEAFF.

V is TRBV7-2 and J is TRBJ1-2; the match to TRBD1 covers 7 bases. Trimming removed 5 bases from V and 2 bases from J; junction bases left unmatched: 5. The CDR3 runs to 14 residues. Germline V CDR1 and CDR2: SGHTA, FQGNSA. The CDR3, as DNA: TGTGCCAGCAGCCCTTCGACAGGGAACTATGGCTACACCTTC. As protein: CASSPSTGNYGYTF.

A note on this clone: This specimen includes other DNA sequences encoding the same CDR3. The chain couples TRBV10-3 to TRBJ2-3; the match to TRBD2 covers 9 bases. This CDR3 region has 19 residues. With 6 bases clipped from V and 2 bases from J, the junction kept 18 bases outside the gene matches. Germline loops: CDR1 ENHRY, CDR2 SYGVKD. CDR3 bases: TGTGCCATCAGACCCGACAGGGAGCTTAGCGGGAGTGCCACAGATACGCAGTATTTT. This translates into CAIRPDRELSGSATDTQYF.

In its sample, this clone was seen a few times. This chain links TRBV2 with TRBJ2-2, with TRBD2 matching 7 bases. The CDR3 is 15 amino acids. CDR1 and CDR2 from the germline V gene are SNHLY and FYNNEI. Germline trimming cut 3 bases from V and 5 bases from J; bases unmatched to any gene: 6. CDR3 DNA: TGTGCCAGCAGTGACGGCGGGAGATCAACCGGGGAGCTGTTTTTT. Translated: CASSDGGRSTGELFF.

V and J are TRBV11-2 and TRBJ1-3; 7 bases are a match to TRBD1. CDR1 SGHAT and CDR2 FQNNGV come from the germline V gene. This CDR3 has 15 residues. With V trimmed by 4 bases and J by 10 bases, 13 bases remained unmatched. This CDR3 reads CASSSPWTGGGTIYF. Written as DNA, the CDR3 is TGTGCCAGCAGCTCGCCATGGACAGGCGGGGGGACCATATATTTT. Full variable domain (outside the CDR3, taken from reference TRBV11-2 and TRBJ1-3): EAGVAQSPRYKIIEKRQSVAFWCNPISGHATLYWYQQILGQGPKLLIQFQNNGVVDDSQLPKDRFSAERLKGVDSTLKIQPAKLEDSAVYLCASSSPWTGGGTIYFGEGSWLTVV.

This sequence joins TRBV27 and TRBJ1-1, with D perhaps TRBD1 (6 bases). CDR1 is MNHEY and CDR2 is SMNVEV in the germline V gene (reference sequence). V was trimmed by 8 bases and J by 8 bases, leaving 12 bases between them. This CDR3 is 11 amino acids long. CDR3 bases: TGTGCCAGCGGACGGGACAACGAAGCTTTCTTT. Amino acid sequence: CASGRDNEAFF.

This sequence joins TRBV7-2 and TRBJ1-3; D uncertain. The ends were cut back, 3 bases at V and 8 bases at J, with 11 bases in the middle. Germline CDR1 SGHTA, CDR2 FQGNSA. CDR3 length: 13 amino acids. In DNA form, the CDR3 reads TGTGCCAGCAGCTTCCCCCGCCGGGACACCATATATTTT. Amino acid sequence: CASSFPRRDTIYF.

The V gene is TRBV6-5, the J gene TRBJ2-5; a weak D match, TRBD1 (6 bases). Germline-derived CDR1 and CDR2 are MNHEY and SVGAGI. The CDR3 extends over 15 amino acids. The V gene lost 5 bases and the J gene lost 0 bases, with 13 bases spanning the gap. This chain's CDR3 is CASSKDRANQETQYF. In nucleotides, the CDR3 is TGTGCCAGCAGTAAGGACAGAGCCAACCAAGAGACCCAGTACTTC.

The chain carries TRBV19 and TRBJ1-4, with D hard to call. V lost 0 bases to trimming and J lost 2 bases, with 13 bases between them. CDR1 and CDR2 from the germline V gene are LNHDA and SQIVND (reference sequence). There are 17 residues in the CDR3. The CDR3 is CASSIDRGLWTNEKLFF. The CDR3 DNA reads TGTGCCAGTAGTATAGACCGAGGGTTGTGGACTAATGAAAAACTGTTTTTT.

The chain carries TRBV5-1 and TRBJ1-3, with TRBD1 identical over 10 bases. The CDR3 has 14 residues. Germline-derived CDR1 and CDR2 are SGHRS and YFSETQ. Trimming took 4 bases from V and 4 from J; bases not matched to a gene: 2. The CDR3 loop reads CASSGTGAGNTIYF. CDR3 in DNA: TGCGCCAGCAGCGGGACAGGGGCCGGAAACACCATATATTTT.

V is TRBV18 and J is TRBJ1-4; unclear D gene. V was cut by 6 bases and J by 5 bases, with 13 bases left in between. The CDR3 totals 14 residues. Germline V lookup: CDR1 KGHSH, CDR2 LQKENI. CDR3 amino acids: CASSPYGVNEKLFF. The CDR3 bases are TGTGCCAGCTCTCCCTACGGGGTGAATGAAAAACTGTTTTTT.

The chain employs TRBV27 and TRBJ2-1; 10 bases agree with TRBD1. Germline CDR1 reads MNHEY; CDR2 reads SMNVEV (reference sequence). CDR3 size: 14 residues. Written as DNA, the CDR3 is TGTGCTACGAGGAAGGGACAGGGGCACAATGAGCAGTTCTTC. Translation gives CATRKGQGHNEQFF.